This entry is about one TCR beta chain. V lost 5 bases to trimming and J lost 7 bases; unmatched junction nucleotides: 17. The CDR3 runs to 16 residues. Germline V gene sequence: CDR1 MDHEN, CDR2 SYDVKM. This sample was taken from a study of blood T cell repertoires in COVID-19. Sequencing used immunoSEQ multiplex PCR; TCRdb keeps in-frame clones, though not all of them. The data contain roughly 100,000 clones, roughly 80% of them singletons. The chain has TRBV28 and TRBJ2-7; 7 nucleotides agree with TRBD1. The sample consisted of peripheral blood. The sequence derives from a man aged 60 to 69 with active or convalescent COVID-19. CDR3 loop: CASSTSTGDAFREQYF. The CDR3, as DNA: TGTGCCAGCAGTACCTCTACAGGGGACGCCTTTCGGGAGCAGTACTTC.